These 31 T cell receptor beta chains share one sample of origin, sequenced in a study of shared clonotypes between healthy human individuals. Using immunoSEQ multiplex PCR, the repertoire was profiled, and TCRdb retains in-frame clones only, with some absent. Here the sample spans roughly 520,000 clones, roughly 95% being singletons. The material sequenced was naive CD4+ T cells sorted from blood. The subset was: CD45RA+ positively selected. The receptors shown here come from a woman aged 25 to 39 in good health.

The chain couples TRBV29-1 to TRBJ2-1; the match to TRBD2 covers 11 bases. CDR1 and CDR2 (germline): SQVTM, ANQGSEA. J was trimmed by 9 bases and V by 7 bases; bases with no gene match: 11. The CDR3 sequence is 14 residues long. CDR3 region: CSGGLAGGTGEQFF. The CDR3 DNA sequence: TGCAGCGGGGGTCTAGCGGGAGGTACCGGTGAGCAGTTCTTC.

The rearrangement joins TRBV28 to TRBJ2-7; 7 positions agree with TRBD1. V trimming: 4 bases; J trimming: 3 bases; junction bases outside the gene matches: 6. The CDR3 length is 14 residues. Looked up from germline, CDR1 is MDHEN and CDR2 is SYDVKM. The CDR3 sequence is CASSYRDRYYEQYF. CDR3 DNA: TGTGCCAGCAGTTACCGGGACAGATACTACGAGCAGTACTTC.

This clone was recorded only once. The genes are TRBV28 and TRBJ2-3; D gene ambiguous. V lost 5 bases and J 3 bases, leaving 24 bases between the germline ends. This CDR3 has 18 residues. Looked up from germline, CDR1 is MDHEN and CDR2 is SYDVKM. The CDR3, as DNA: TGTGCCAGCAGTACGCCCGTTGGGCCCCGACGTAAGACAGATACGCAGTATTTT. Amino acid sequence: CASSTPVGPRRKTDTQYF.

V and J are TRBV28 and TRBJ2-3, with TRBD2 matching 13 bases. After removal of 7 bases from V and 12 bases from J, the junction contained 10 bases not matched to a gene. In germline, CDR1 is MDHEN, CDR2 SYDVKM. The CDR3 runs to 14 residues. CDR3 sequence (DNA): TGTGCCAGCATAGGACTAGCGGGAGTGTCCCGACAGTATTTT. It encodes CASIGLAGVSRQYF.

The chain recombines TRBV12-5 with TRBJ2-1, with D uncertain. The germline V and J ends were trimmed by 1 base and 4 bases, with 8 bases remaining between them. Germline CDR1 is LGHNT and CDR2 is FRNRAP. This CDR3 spans 14 amino acids. CDR3 sequence reads: CASGLDLGYNEQFF. CDR3 bases: TGTGCTAGTGGTTTGGATTTAGGGTACAATGAGCAGTTCTTC.

This rearrangement joins TRBV7-2 to TRBJ1-5; the D gene is possibly TRBD1 (5 bases). Trimming left V 5 bases short and J 0 bases short, with 11 bases between. Germline CDR1 reads SGHTA; CDR2 reads FQGNSA. The CDR3 is made up of 15 amino acids. In DNA, the CDR3 is TGTGCCAGCAGCCGGGACTGGAGTAGCAATCAGCCCCAGCATTTT. Translating it yields CASSRDWSSNQPQHF.

The J gene is TRBJ1-2, the V gene TRBV18; perhaps TRBD1 as D (5 bases). Per germline, CDR1 KGHSH and CDR2 LQKENI. The V gene lost 3 bases and the J gene lost 6 bases, with 11 bases spanning the gap. CDR3 length: 13 amino acids. CDR3 sequence: CASSPWGVNGYTF. The CDR3 DNA follows: TGTGCCAGCTCACCCTGGGGGGTGAATGGCTACACCTTC.

The V call is TRBV5-1, the J call TRBJ2-3; the match to TRBD1 covers 8 bases. Looked up from germline, CDR1 is SGHRS and CDR2 is YFSETQ. This CDR3 is 15 amino acids long. V trimming: 4 bases; J trimming: 1 base; junction bases outside the gene matches: 5. CDR3 region: CASSGQGGGTDTQYF. CDR3 nucleotide sequence: TGCGCCAGCAGCGGACAGGGAGGAGGCACAGATACGCAGTATTTT.

J is TRBJ2-2 and V is TRBV21-1; the table's D call, TRBD1, has no DNA check behind it. TRBV21-1 has pseudogene status. The CDR3 runs 16 residues. The DNA of the CDR3 is TGTGCCAGCAGCAAACCGGGACAGGGGGGAACCGGGGAGCTGTTTTTT. Translating gives CASSKPGQGGTGELFF.

The V call is TRBV5-1, the J call TRBJ2-3; D is uncertain. The V gene's germline CDR1 is SGHRS and CDR2 YFSETQ. The CDR3 consists of 16 residues. Trimming took 2 bases from V and 3 from J, leaving 16 bases between them. The CDR3 loop reads CASSFSDSRRTDTQYF. The CDR3 coding sequence is TGCGCCAGCAGCTTCTCCGACTCACGTAGGACAGATACGCAGTATTTT.

The chain uses TRBV18 and TRBJ2-1, with D uncertain. CDR3 length: 15 amino acids. Germline CDR1 is KGHSH and CDR2 is LQKENI. Deletions cut 4 bases from V and 0 bases from J, with 10 bases between. Written as DNA, the CDR3 is TGTGCCAGCTCACGGGCCGAAAGCTCCTACAATGAGCAGTTCTTC. Protein sequence: CASSRAESSYNEQFF. Full variable domain (missing parts from reference TRBV18 and TRBJ2-1): NAGVMQNPRHLVRRRGQEARLRCSPMKGHSHVYWYRQLPEEGLKFMVYLQKENIIDESGMPKERFSAEFPKEGPSILRIQQVVRGDSAAYFCASSRAESSYNEQFFGPGTRLTVL.

The chain combines TRBV11-2 with TRBJ1-3; TRBD1 is a possible D gene (5 bases). This CDR3 comprises 19 residues. CDR1 and CDR2 (germline): SGHAT, FQNNGV. The V end was cut by 5 bases, the J end by 0 bases, with 23 bases between. DNA for the CDR3: TGTGCCAGCAGCAACCAACAGGTCGTGGGGCCTTCCTCTGGAAACACCATATATTTT. Translated, it gives CASSNQQVVGPSSGNTIYF.

The gene calls are TRBV27 and TRBJ2-7; possible D gene TRBD1, 6 bases. The germline gives CDR1 MNHEY, CDR2 SMNVEV (reference sequence). V was cut by 7 bases and J by 2 bases, with 21 bases left in between. The CDR3 is made up of 16 amino acids. The CDR3 here is CASILRGPFLTYEQYF. CDR3 nucleotide sequence: TGTGCCAGCATCCTCAGGGGCCCCTTCCTGACCTACGAGCAGTACTTC.

CDR3 residues: CASSVGQQTFF. The CDR3, as DNA: TGTGCCAGCAGTGTGGGCCAGCAAACTTTCTTT. The rearrangement uses TRBV6-4 and TRBJ1-1; D gene ambiguous. The CDR3 covers 11 residues. Trimming removed 4 bases from V and 12 bases from J, with 12 bases in between. CDR1 is MRHNA, CDR2 SNTAGT, per germline.

J is TRBJ2-6 and V is TRBV7-9; D tentatively fits TRBD1 or TRBD2 (5 bases each). Germline lookup yields CDR1 SEHNR and CDR2 FQNEAQ (reference sequence). Deletions cut 5 bases from V and 5 bases from J, with 13 bases between. This CDR3 has 15 residues. CDR3 nucleotides: TGTGCCAGCAGCAGGGACGGGTTAAGGGCCAACGTCCTGACTTTC. It translates to CASSRDGLRANVLTF.

This clone is a singleton in its sample. The V call is TRBV4-1, the J call TRBJ2-3, with 9 bases identical to TRBD1. Germline V gene data show CDR1 as MGHRA and CDR2 as YSYEKL. The length of the CDR3 is 17 residues. J lost 8 bases, V lost 4 bases, and 16 bases had no gene match. CDR3 sequence reads: CASSPTDNRGLPVTQYF. In nucleotides, the CDR3 is TGCGCCAGCAGCCCAACCGATAACAGGGGGCTCCCAGTTACGCAGTATTTT.

This chain joins TRBV27 and TRBJ2-7, with 7 bases fitting TRBD2. Germline loops: CDR1 MNHEY, CDR2 SMNVEV (reference sequence). The CDR3 has 15 residues. The V gene end was trimmed by 8 bases and the J gene end by 2 bases; junction bases not matched to a gene: 12. CDR3: CASPKRDYLPYEQYF. CDR3 in DNA: TGTGCCAGCCCAAAAAGGGACTACCTACCCTACGAGCAGTACTTC.

The chain couples TRBV28 to TRBJ1-2; 7 bases line up with TRBD1. V lost 1 base, J lost 5 bases, and 10 bases stayed unmatched. Germline CDR1 MDHEN, CDR2 SYDVKM. CDR3 length: 16 residues. CDR3 bases: TGTGCCAGCAGTTTATCCGGACAGGCCAACCATTATGGCTACACCTTC. Residues: CASSLSGQANHYGYTF.

Turning to this clone: Other DNA sequences of this sample code for an identical CDR3. V usage is TRBV5-1 and J usage is TRBJ2-7; 7 bases align to TRBD2. The CDR3 consists of 15 residues. Germline trimming cut 0 bases from V and 3 bases from J; bases unmatched to any gene: 6. Germline V gene sequence: CDR1 SGHRS, CDR2 YFSETQ. CDR3 in amino acids: CASSLERGGSYEQYF. CDR3 DNA sequence: TGCGCCAGCAGCTTGGAGAGGGGCGGGAGCTACGAGCAGTACTTC.

The chain employs TRBV7-9 and TRBJ1-1; D is uncertain. The CDR3 has 13 amino acids. With 5 bases removed from V and 7 bases from J, the gap between germline ends came to 14 bases. Germline V gene lookup returns CDR1 SEHNR and CDR2 FQNEAQ (reference sequence). CDR3 nucleotide sequence: TGTGCCAGCAGCCGTTTTGACCTGGGTGAAGCTTTCTTT. It specifies CASSRFDLGEAFF.

The rearrangement joins TRBV6-5 to TRBJ1-1; TRBD1 is a possible D gene (6 bases). Trimming pared 6 bases from V and 4 bases from J, leaving 18 bases between. Germline V gives CDR1 MNHEY, CDR2 SVGAGI. The CDR3 runs 15 residues. The CDR3 loop is CASRKQDRVSTEAFF. The CDR3 region has the DNA TGTGCCAGCAGAAAACAGGACAGAGTGAGCACTGAAGCTTTCTTT.

The V call is TRBV5-1, the J call TRBJ2-5, with TRBD2 matching 11 bases. Trimming took 5 bases from V and 2 from J; bases not matched to a gene: 8. From germline, CDR1 is SGHRS and CDR2 YFSETQ. This CDR3 has 16 residues. The CDR3 region has the DNA TGCGCCAGCAGGAAAGGGGGGACTAGCGGACAAGAGACCCAGTACTTC. It encodes CASRKGGTSGQETQYF. The full variable domain, completed using reference TRBV5-1 and TRBJ2-5, is KAGVTQTPRYLIKTRGQQVTLSCSPISGHRSVSWYQQTPGQGLQFLFEYFSETQRNKGNFPGRFSGRQFSNSRSEMNVSTLELGDSALYLCASRKGGTSGQETQYFGPGTRLLVL.

This chain links TRBV20-1 with TRBJ2-7, with D hard to call. V lost 0 bases and J 3 bases, leaving 3 bases between the germline ends. The CDR3 has 11 amino acids. Germline-derived CDR1 and CDR2 are DFQATT and SNEGSKA (reference sequence). CDR3 bases: TGCAGTGCTAGAGACATCTACGAGCAGTACTTC. Its translation is CSARDIYEQYF.

This clone was recorded only once. The gene calls are TRBV4-1 and TRBJ2-2; 7 nucleotides agree with TRBD1. The ends lost 2 bases at V and 4 bases at J; junction bases unmatched: 4. The CDR3 runs 15 residues. In germline, CDR1 is MGHRA, CDR2 YSYEKL. CDR3 in amino acids: CASSQPTGSTGELFF. The CDR3 nucleotides are TGCGCCAGCAGCCAACCGACAGGGAGCACCGGGGAGCTGTTTTTT.

This chain joins TRBV19 and TRBJ2-1, with D perhaps TRBD1 (5 bases). V lost 4 bases and J 12 bases, leaving 10 bases between the germline ends. CDR3 length: 11 residues. CDR1 is LNHDA and CDR2 is SQIVND in the germline V gene (reference sequence). The CDR3 spells CASSTRARQFF. DNA of the CDR3: TGTGCCAGTAGTACCAGGGCTCGGCAGTTCTTC.

The chain carries TRBV10-3 and TRBJ2-3, with TRBD1 matching 8 bases. The germline V gene has CDR1 ENHRY and CDR2 SYGVKD. V shed 3 bases, J shed 4 bases, and the junction held 3 bases outside the gene matches. The CDR3 runs to 14 residues. The CDR3 DNA reads as TGTGCCATCAGTGACAGGGGGCAATCAGATACGCAGTATTTT. Protein product: CAISDRGQSDTQYF.

The chain is built from TRBV6-1 and TRBJ1-5; TRBD1 agrees at 7 bases. This CDR3 contains 14 residues. In germline, CDR1 is MNHNS, CDR2 SASEGT. Trimming at V came to 9 bases and at J to 3 bases, leaving 8 bases not matched to a gene. CDR3 region: CASRLGQYNQPQHF. CDR3 nucleotides: TGTGCCAGTAGATTGGGACAGTACAATCAGCCCCAGCATTTT.

This clone is a singleton in its sample. This chain uses TRBV18 with TRBJ2-1; 13 bases are shared with TRBD2. The CDR3 is 16 residues long. Germline CDR1 KGHSH, CDR2 LQKENI. Trimming cost V 3 bases and J 7 bases; bases outside gene matches: 6. The CDR3: CASSPGLAGVSNEQFF. CDR3 coding DNA: TGTGCCAGCTCACCCGGACTAGCGGGAGTGTCTAATGAGCAGTTCTTC.

The chain employs TRBV11-1 and TRBJ2-1; a weak D match, TRBD1 (5 bases). Germline V gene lookup returns CDR1 SGHAT and CDR2 FQDESV (reference sequence). Trimming cost V 5 bases and J 0 bases, with 14 bases left between them. The CDR3 has 16 amino acids. The CDR3 region is CASSQPGLSSYNEQFF. The CDR3 nucleotides read TGTGCCAGCAGCCAACCAGGGCTAAGCTCCTACAATGAGCAGTTCTTC. The variable domain in full, with the rest retrieved from reference TRBV11-1 and TRBJ2-1, is EAEVAQSPRYKITEKSQAVAFWCDPISGHATLYWYRQILGQGPELLVQFQDESVVDDSQLPKDRFSAERLKGVDSTLKIQPAELGDSAMYLCASSQPGLSSYNEQFFGPGTRLTVL.

The rearrangement uses TRBV10-1 and TRBJ2-3, with TRBD2 matching over 8 bases. Germline V CDR1 and CDR2: WNHNN, SYGVQD (reference sequence). Trimming cost V 5 bases and J 9 bases; bases outside gene matches: 13. The CDR3 is made up of 15 amino acids. CDR3 DNA sequence: TGCGCCAGCAGTAAAGGACTAGCAGACTATTCGACGCAGTATTTT. Translated, it gives CASSKGLADYSTQYF.

The chain uses TRBV5-4 and TRBJ2-3; D is uncertain. Germline V gives CDR1 SGHNT, CDR2 YYREEE (reference sequence). This CDR3 comprises 14 residues. Between the trimmed V and J ends, which lost 0 bases and 9 bases, there was a span of 14 bases. The CDR3: CASSLDQIPVTQYF. CDR3 nucleotides: TGTGCCAGCAGCTTGGATCAGATCCCGGTAACGCAGTATTTT. Full variable domain (rest looked up from reference TRBV5-4 and TRBJ2-3): ETGVTQSPTHLIKTRGQQVTLRCSSQSGHNTVSWYQQALGQGPQFIFQYYREEENGRGNFPPRFSGLQFPNYSSELNVNALELDDSALYLCASSLDQIPVTQYFGPGTRLTVL.